The entry that follows covers one T cell receptor (beta chain) sequence. It has no known antigen specificity. No qualities accompany the bases; no much larger clone lies one base away. The entry originates in a study of CD8+CD57+ T cells in acquired aplastic anemia (dated by TCRdb to the late 2010s). Some background on the complete study: DNA extracted from sorted CD4+ and CD8+ cells had a mean of around 3 ug, with a range of 0.2 to 27.4 ug. CD8+CD57+ expansion was defined as frequency above the mean frequency observed in healthy subjects. General findings and caveats noted by the study authors: Approximately 31 CD8+ CDR3 sequences were found in both patients and controls but appeared to be highly expressed in patients and within the immunodominant clones of the patients. CD8+ Simpson's diversity did not differ significantly between patients and healthy controls (P=0.060).

Patients chosen for sequencing had shown expansion of CD8+CD57+ cells by flow cytometry. Severe acquired aplastic anemia was diagnosed in all patients according to International Study of Aplastic Anemia and Agranulocytosis and Camitta criteria. No patient had received any therapy when blood was sampled. In the study, sorted CD4+ and CD8+ blood T cells from patients with severe aplastic anemia and from healthy subjects underwent deep sequencing of TCR repertoires. Patients were enrolled under clinicaltrials.gov protocols 00001620, 01623167, 00001397, 00071045, 00081523 and 00961064 in the USA. Ficoll-Paque density gradient centrifugation was used to isolate peripheral blood mononuclear cells. Before DNA was extracted, CD4+ and CD8+ T cells were sorted using either FACS or magnetic beads. Including the terminal cysteine and phenylalanine, the CDR3 comprises 14 residues. The sequence is cut down to CDR3 DNA, 42 bases in frame from base 1. Trimming costs V 6 bases and J 1 base, and their ends lie 10 bases apart. In the germline V gene, CDR1 corresponds to SNHLY and CDR2 to FYNNEI.

Genomic DNA served as template for TCR beta VDJ combination and CDR3 sequence profiling. An Illumina HiSeq 2000 was the platform used for TCR repertoire sequencing. Per the source publication's procedure: Repertoire assessment relied on Simpson's diversity index, CDR3 size and DJ length profiles, and TRBV/TRBJ rearrangement plots. The most abundant DNA sequence in the deep sequencing data was taken as the immunodominant clone. CDR3 amino acid sequences were checked for sharing across subjects and were also compared against the VDJdb database and published repertoires. TCRdb reprocessing: public reads trimmed at Q25 with fastp, clones called with MiXCR, in-frame beta chains kept. Identical CDR3 protein sequences are pooled into one entry, listed with their most common genes and DNA. The V and J calls were not made by the authors but by TCRdb's processing. The sample table lists 150,000 to 200,000 distinct CDR3 sequences, approximately 52% of them with a count of one. In total, the top ten clones hold roughly 2% of the sample.

The sequencing input was sorted CD4+, CD8+, or CD8+CD57+ T cells (not recorded which) from PBMCs. The sequence was obtained from a human donor with aplastic anemia. This receptor chain uses TRBV2 and TRBJ1-5; no D gene is confidently identified. CDR3 sequence: CASSPTPSNQPQHF. The DNA reads TGTGCCAGCAGCCCCACCCCGAGCAATCAGCCCCAGCATTTT.